This T cell receptor beta chain was obtained from a study of beta chain features in type 1 diabetes. Study-level information: Comparable age, gender and cell yields were observed in patients relative to healthy donors. Overall study findings and caveats: Researchers reported that naive, central memory and Treg TCRB repertoires appeared more similar in patients than in healthy donors.

The sample holds a few counts of this clone. Its antigen is unknown. Cells sorted by CD45RO/CCR7/CD25/CD127/CD95/CD27 comprised CD4+ naive, central memory, regulatory and stem cell-like memory cells. Reverse transcription of all isolated RNA meant that expressed TCRB transcripts were sequenced. Libraries were prepared by immunoSEQ multiplex PCR; TCRdb keeps only in-frame clonotypes and omits some of them. The profile covers 350,000 or so clones, with about 19% appearing a single time and approximately 0.043% taken by the ten largest. This CDR3 is 15 amino acids long. CDR1 and CDR2 (germline): ENHRY, SYGVKD. Trimming cost V 8 bases and J 3 bases; bases outside gene matches: 10.

Sequencing was carried out using naive CD4+ T cells from blood. The sequence was obtained from a woman under 30 in good health. The chain joins TRBV10-3 to TRBJ2-3; TRBD2 matches 8 bases. The CDR3 DNA sequence: TGTGCCATCGCTCGGAGAGCGGGAGCAACAGATACGCAGTATTTT. The encoded protein is CAIARRAGATDTQYF.